The T cell receptor beta chain under discussion was sequenced for a study of glioma-infiltrating T cells after dendritic cell vaccination. Study-wide points: Estimated pretreatment TIL content predicted outcome after dendritic cell vaccination.

Isocitrate dehydrogenase mutation was absent in all glioblastoma patients. TCRdb's copy holds only in-frame clones and misses some; the assay was immunoSEQ multiplex PCR. The sample holds about 100,000 clones, roughly 83% seen once. Worth noting for this clone: Its antigen is unidentified.

There are 14 residues in the CDR3. V was clipped by 2 bases and J by 3 bases; unmatched bases: 4. Germline CDR1 SGHRS, CDR2 YFSETQ. This chain joins TRBV5-1 and TRBJ2-7, with 8 bases that match TRBD2. This receptor was obtained from a human donor with glioblastoma. Source: blood, taken before dendritic cell vaccination. The CDR3 DNA reads TGCGCCAGCAGCTTTCAGCGGGGGAGCTACGAGCAGTACTTC. This translates into CASSFQRGSYEQYF.